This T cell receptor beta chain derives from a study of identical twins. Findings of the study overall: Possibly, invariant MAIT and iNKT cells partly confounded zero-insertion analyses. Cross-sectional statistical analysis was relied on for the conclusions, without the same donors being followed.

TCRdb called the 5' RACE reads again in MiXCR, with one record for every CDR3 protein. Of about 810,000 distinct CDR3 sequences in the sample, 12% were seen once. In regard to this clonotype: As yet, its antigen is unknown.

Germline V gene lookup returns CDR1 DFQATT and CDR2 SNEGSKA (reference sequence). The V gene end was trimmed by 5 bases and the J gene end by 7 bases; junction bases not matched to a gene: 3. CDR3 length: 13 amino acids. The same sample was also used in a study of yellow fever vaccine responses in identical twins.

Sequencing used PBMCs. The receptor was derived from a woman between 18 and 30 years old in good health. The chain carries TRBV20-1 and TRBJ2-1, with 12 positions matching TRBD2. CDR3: CSAFGLAGNEQFF. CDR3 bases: TGCAGTGCTTTTGGACTAGCGGGGAATGAGCAGTTCTTC.